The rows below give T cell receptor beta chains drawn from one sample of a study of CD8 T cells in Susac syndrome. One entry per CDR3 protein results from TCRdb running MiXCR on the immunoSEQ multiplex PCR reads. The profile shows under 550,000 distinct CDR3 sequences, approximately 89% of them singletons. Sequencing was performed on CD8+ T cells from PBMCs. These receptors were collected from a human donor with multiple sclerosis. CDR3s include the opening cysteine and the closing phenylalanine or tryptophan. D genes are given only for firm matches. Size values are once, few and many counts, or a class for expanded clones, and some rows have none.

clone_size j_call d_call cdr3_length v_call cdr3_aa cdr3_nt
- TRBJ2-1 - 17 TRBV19 CASSIRVLGVPNNEQFF TGTGCCAGTAGTATTAGGGTTTTGGGGGTTCCTAACAATGAGCAGTTCTTC
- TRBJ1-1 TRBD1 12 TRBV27 CASSTQGNEAFF TGTGCCAGCAGTACACAGGGGAATGAAGCTTTCTTT
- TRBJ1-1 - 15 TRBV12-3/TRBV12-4 CASILDSTRNTEAFF TGTGCCAGCATCCTTGACAGCACACGGAACACTGAAGCTTTCTTT
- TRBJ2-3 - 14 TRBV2 CASSELGYQDTQYF TGTGCCAGCAGTGAACTGGGGTACCAAGATACGCAGTATTTT
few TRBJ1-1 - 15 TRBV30 CAWSVPVEGQTEAFF TGTGCCTGGAGTGTGCCGGTCGAGGGGCAAACTGAAGCTTTCTTT
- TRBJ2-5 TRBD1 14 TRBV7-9 CASSFPGQSETQYF TGTGCCAGCAGTTTCCCGGGACAGTCAGAGACCCAGTACTTC
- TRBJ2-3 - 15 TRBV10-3 CAISPTAWATDTQYF TGTGCCATCAGCCCGACAGCCTGGGCCACAGATACGCAGTATTTT
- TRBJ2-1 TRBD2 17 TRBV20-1 CSARDIVAGGSYNEQFF TGCAGTGCTAGAGATATTGTAGCGGGAGGCTCCTACAATGAGCAGTTCTTC
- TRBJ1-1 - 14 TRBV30 CAWSVRGWDTEAFF TGTGCCTGGAGTGTACGAGGTTGGGACACTGAAGCTTTCTTT
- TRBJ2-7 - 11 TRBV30 CAWSAGSEQYF TGTGCCTGGAGTGCAGGGTCCGAGCAGTACTTC
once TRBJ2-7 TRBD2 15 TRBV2 CASRIKGLANYEQYF TGTGCCAGCAGGATAAAGGGACTAGCGAACTACGAGCAGTACTTC
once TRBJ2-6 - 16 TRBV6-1 CASGNQPSSGANVLTF TGTGCCAGCGGGAATCAACCCAGCTCTGGGGCCAACGTCCTGACTTTC
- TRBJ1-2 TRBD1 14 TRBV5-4 CASSGTGEYYGYTF TGTGCCAGCAGCGGGACAGGGGAATACTATGGCTACACCTTC
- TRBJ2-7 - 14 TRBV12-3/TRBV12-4 CASRGSRASYEQYF TGTGCCAGCAGGGGAAGTCGAGCGTCCTACGAGCAGTACTTC
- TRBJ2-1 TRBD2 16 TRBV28 CASLGGSGRRYNEQFF TGTGCCAGCCTAGGGGGTAGCGGGAGAAGATACAATGAGCAGTTCTTC
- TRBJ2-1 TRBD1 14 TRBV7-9 CASSVDRGPNEQFF TGTGCCAGCAGCGTAGACAGGGGGCCCAATGAGCAGTTCTTC
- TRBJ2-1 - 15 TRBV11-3 CASSGSSSSYNEQFF TGTGCCAGCAGTGGGTCTTCGAGCTCCTACAATGAGCAGTTCTTC
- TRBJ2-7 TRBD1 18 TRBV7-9 CASSQGTGVALTSYEQYF TGTGCCAGCAGTCAGGGGACAGGGGTTGCCCTTACTTCCTACGAGCAGTACTTC
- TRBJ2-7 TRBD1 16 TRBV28 CASSPRVLAGGYEQYF TGTGCCAGCAGTCCCAGGGTTTTAGCAGGGGGCTACGAGCAGTACTTC
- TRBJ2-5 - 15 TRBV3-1 CASSQDIRDQETQYF TGTGCCAGCAGCCAAGATATCCGGGACCAAGAGACCCAGTACTTC
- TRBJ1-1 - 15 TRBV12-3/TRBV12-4 CASSFGAGSGTEAFF TGTGCCAGCAGTTTTGGGGCAGGGAGTGGCACTGAAGCTTTCTTT
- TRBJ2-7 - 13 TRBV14 CASSPVRYYEQYF TGTGCCAGCAGCCCCGTCAGGTACTACGAGCAGTACTTC
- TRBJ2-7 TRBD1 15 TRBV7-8 CASSRPTGTGPHRYF TGTGCCAGCAGCCGACCCACCGGGACAGGGCCCCATCGGTACTTC
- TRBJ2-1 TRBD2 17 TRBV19 CASTDAGLAGGAYEQFF TGTGCCAGTACCGACGCCGGACTAGCGGGGGGCGCCTATGAGCAGTTCTTC
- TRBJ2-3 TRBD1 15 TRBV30 CAWGEGQGVTDTQYF TGTGCCTGGGGCGAGGGACAGGGGGTCACAGATACGCAGTATTTT
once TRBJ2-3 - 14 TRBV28 CAGSLLKGTDTQYF TGTGCCGGCAGTTTATTAAAGGGGACAGATACGCAGTATTTT
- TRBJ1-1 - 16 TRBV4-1 CASSHNRETLNTEAFF TGCGCCAGCAGCCATAATAGGGAGACCTTGAACACTGAAGCTTTCTTT
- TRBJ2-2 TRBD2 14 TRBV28 CASSWGLHTGELFF TGTGCCAGCAGTTGGGGACTACACACCGGGGAGCTGTTTTTT
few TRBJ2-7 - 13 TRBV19 CASSPGLGYEQYF TGTGCCAGTAGTCCGGGGTTAGGCTACGAGCAGTACTTC
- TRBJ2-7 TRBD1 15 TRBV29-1 CSVGVGQETPYEQYF TGCAGCGTCGGTGTGGGACAGGAAACCCCCTACGAGCAGTACTTC
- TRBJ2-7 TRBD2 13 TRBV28 CASSRTSGWEQYF TGTGCCAGCAGCCGGACTAGCGGGTGGGAGCAGTACTTC
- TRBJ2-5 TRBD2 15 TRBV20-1 CSARAEREGEETQYF TGCAGTGCTAGAGCAGAGCGGGAGGGTGAAGAGACCCAGTACTTC
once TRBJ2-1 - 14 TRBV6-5 CASSYRGRANEQFF TGTGCCAGCAGTTACCGGGGGCGAGCGAATGAGCAGTTCTTC
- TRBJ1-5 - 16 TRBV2 CASSEEGGVLNQPQHF TGTGCCAGCAGTGAAGAGGGGGGAGTCCTTAATCAGCCCCAGCATTTT
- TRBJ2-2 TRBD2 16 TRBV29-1 CSVNRPGGGMVGELFF TGCAGCGTTAACCGCCCCGGGGGGGGGATGGTTGGGGAGCTGTTTTTT
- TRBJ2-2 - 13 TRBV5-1 CASSFGEPGELFF TGCGCCAGCAGCTTTGGTGAGCCCGGGGAGCTGTTTTTT
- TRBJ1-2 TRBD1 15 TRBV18 CASSRRGRGDYGYTF TGTGCCAGCTCGCGCAGGGGGCGGGGTGACTATGGCTACACCTTC
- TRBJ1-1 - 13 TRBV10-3 CAIHQGQNTEAFF TGTGCCATCCACCAGGGGCAGAACACTGAAGCTTTCTTT
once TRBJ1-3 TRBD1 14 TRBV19 CASFKTGAGNTIYF TGTGCCAGCTTCAAGACAGGGGCTGGAAACACCATATATTTT
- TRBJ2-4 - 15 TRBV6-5 CASSPRGLAKNIQYF TGTGCCAGCAGTCCCCGGGGGTTAGCCAAAAACATTCAGTACTTC
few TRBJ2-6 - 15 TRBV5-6 CASSLANSGANVLTF TGTGCCAGCAGCTTGGCTAACTCTGGGGCCAACGTCCTGACTTTC